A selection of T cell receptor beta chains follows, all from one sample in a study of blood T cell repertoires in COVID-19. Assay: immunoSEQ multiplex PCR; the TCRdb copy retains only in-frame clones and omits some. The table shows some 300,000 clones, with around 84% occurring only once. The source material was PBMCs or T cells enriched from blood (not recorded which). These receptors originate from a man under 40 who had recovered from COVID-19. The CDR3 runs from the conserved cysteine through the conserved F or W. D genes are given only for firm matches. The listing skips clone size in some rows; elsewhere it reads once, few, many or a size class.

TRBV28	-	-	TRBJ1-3	TGTGCCAGCAGTTTACAGGGGCTGTCTGGAAACACCATATATTTT	CASSLQGLSGNTIYF
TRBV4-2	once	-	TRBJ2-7	TGTGCCAGCAGCCAAGATCGCGGCTCCTCCTACGAGCAGTACTTC	CASSQDRGSSYEQYF
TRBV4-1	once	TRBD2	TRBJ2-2	TGCGCCAGCAGCCAAGCATTTTTAGCGGGGGGTTTTACCGGGGAGCTGTTTTTT	CASSQAFLAGGFTGELFF
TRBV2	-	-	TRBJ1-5	TGTGCCAGCAGTGATGGCACACTACGGGGTCAGCCCCAGCATTTT	CASSDGTLRGQPQHF
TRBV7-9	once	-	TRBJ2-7	TGTGCCAGCAGCCGCCATGGGACATACGAGCAGTACTTC	CASSRHGTYEQYF
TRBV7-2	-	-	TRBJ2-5	TGTGCCAGCAGCCCCCGCGGGGGCTCTGTAGAGACCCAGTACTTC	CASSPRGGSVETQYF
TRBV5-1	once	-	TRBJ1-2	TGCGCCAGCAGCGACGGGAGAGCTAACTATGGCTACACCTTC	CASSDGRANYGYTF
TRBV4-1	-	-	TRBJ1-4	TGCGCCAGCAGCCAACCCCCGGGACATCTTAATGAAAAACTGTTTTTT	CASSQPPGHLNEKLFF
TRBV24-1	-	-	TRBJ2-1	TGTGCCACCAGTGATTTGCGGTCAGGAGGGATTGGTGAGCAGTTCTTC	CATSDLRSGGIGEQFF
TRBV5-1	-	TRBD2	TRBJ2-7	TGCGCCAGCAGCTGGGGGGGCTACGAGCAGTACTTC	CASSWGGYEQYF
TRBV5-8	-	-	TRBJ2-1	TGTGCCAGCAGCTTGGCCAGGGTCCCCGTGTCCTACAATGAGCAGTTCTTC	CASSLARVPVSYNEQFF
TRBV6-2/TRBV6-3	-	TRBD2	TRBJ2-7	TGTGCCAGCAGTTACCCGACTAGCGGGGGCCAGTACGAGCAGTACTTC	CASSYPTSGGQYEQYF
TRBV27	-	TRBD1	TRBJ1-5	TGTGCCAGCAGGACAGGGGGCAATCAGCCCCAGCATTTT	CASRTGGNQPQHF
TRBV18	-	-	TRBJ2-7	TGTGCCAGCTCACCCAGTTCTGGCGAGCAGTACTTC	CASSPSSGEQYF
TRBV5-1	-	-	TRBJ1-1	TGCGCCAGCAGCCCCCGGGGGGCGGCGAACACTGAAGCTTTCTTT	CASSPRGAANTEAFF
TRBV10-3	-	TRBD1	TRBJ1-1	TGTGCCACCTGGACAGGGGCGAACACTGAAGCTTTCTTT	CATWTGANTEAFF
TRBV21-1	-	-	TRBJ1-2	TGTGCCAGCAGCAAAGTATCGAGCCTACCCCCCTATGGCTACACCTTC	CASSKVSSLPPYGYTF
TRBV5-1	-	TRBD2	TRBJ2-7	TGCGCCAGCAGCGGGAGCGGGACGGCGTCTTACGAGCAGTACTTC	CASSGSGTASYEQYF
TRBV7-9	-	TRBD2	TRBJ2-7	TGTGCCAGCAGCTTAGAGTCCCTAGCGGGAGGGAACGAGCAGTACTTC	CASSLESLAGGNEQYF
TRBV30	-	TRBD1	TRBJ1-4	TGTGCCTCTTGGACAGGGAATGAAAAACTGTTTTTT	CASWTGNEKLFF
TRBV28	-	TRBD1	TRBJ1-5	TGTGCCAGCAGTTTATGGGGAGGGGACAGGAACCAGCCCCAGCATTTT	CASSLWGGDRNQPQHF